These T cell receptor beta chains were read from a single sample in a study of CXCR3-negative and CXCR3-positive naive CD8 T cells. With the 5' RACE reads reprocessed, TCRdb shows one record per CDR3 protein and no DNA. Recorded for this sample: just under 65,000 distinct CDR3 sequences. The sample taken for sequencing was naive CXCR3+ CD8+ T cells from blood. The source is a human donor in good health. Some clones in this sample may be carry-over from other donors' samples. Each CDR3 is given with its conserved first and last residue. For some rows the clone size is stated as once, few or many, or as a class when expanded; others skip it.

>TRBV20-1|TRBJ2-5|-
CSASLLQTQETQYF
>TRBV20-1|TRBJ1-1|-
CSARRTGGTEAFF
>TRBV10-3|TRBJ1-1|-
CAISEGMRNTEAFF
>TRBV28|TRBJ2-1|-
CASRPSGGRFRNEQFF
>TRBV4-2|TRBJ2-7|-
CASSQDVDIAYEQYF
>TRBV13|TRBJ2-1|-
CASLTRGTYNEQFF
>TRBV29-1|TRBJ2-7|-
CSVTGQAGGTPYEQYF
>TRBV6-5|TRBJ1-2|-
CASSYGPGGYTF
>TRBV7-9|TRBJ1-2|-
CASTSEGRSYDYGYTF
>TRBV2|TRBJ2-1|-
CASSDPLLAGDNEQFF
>TRBV5-1|TRBJ2-1|-
CASRYPSYNEQFF
>TRBV7-8|TRBJ2-3|medium-sized
CASSLVGSPDTQYF
>TRBV12-3/TRBV12-4|TRBJ1-4|-
CASSPRDRASYEKLFF
>TRBV3-1|TRBJ2-1|-
CASSQDGGGYNEQFF
>TRBV11-3|TRBJ1-2|-
CASSYRTGRSGYTF
>TRBV11-2|TRBJ2-1|-
CASSYGTPNEQFF
>TRBV29-1|TRBJ1-4|-
CSVTQGANEKLFF
>TRBV18|TRBJ2-5|-
CASSPGFTQETQYF